This T cell receptor (beta chain) was sequenced for a study of blood T cell repertoires in COVID-19. Background on the study: COVID-19 samples from acute and convalescent phases originated in the United States, Italy and Spain. In each case, the material was cDNA or gDNA derived from T cells, B-cell-depleted T cells, or PBMCs.

Patients in Seattle were enrolled during active infection, then followed longitudinally. As processed by the authors: Nucleated cell number was recorded as an estimate derived from reference gene primer amplification. Sequenced by immunoSEQ multiplex PCR; TCRdb stores in-frame clones only, minus some. The V and J calls and clone size come from that table; D and trimming were worked out from the DNA. The data hold 150,000 to 200,000 clones, with roughly 80% observed a single time. CDR1 and CDR2 (germline): SGHTA, FQGNSA. V was clipped by 5 bases and J by 10 bases; unmatched bases: 13. The CDR3 is 16 amino acids.

Sequenced input: peripheral blood. This clonotype was sampled from a woman aged 40 to 55 with COVID-19, enrolled during active disease. J is TRBJ1-6 and V is TRBV7-2; 8 nucleotides match TRBD1. The CDR3 nucleotides read TGTGCCAGCAGCCCTGGCGCGGGACAGGCGACCTCACCCCTCCACTTT. It yields the protein CASSPGAGQATSPLHF.